This is a list of T cell receptor beta chains from one sample in a study of identical twins. TCRdb redid the calling of the 5' RACE reads with MiXCR, one entry per CDR3 protein. This sample has roughly 490,000 distinct CDR3 sequences, with roughly an eighth found just once. This same sample was also part of a study on yellow fever vaccine responses in identical twins.

Sequencing input: CD4+ T cells sorted from blood. Source of these receptors: a young woman in good health. The CDR3 runs from the conserved cysteine through the conserved F or W. Each record gives: V gene, J gene, clone size, D gene, CDR3 protein, CDR3 DNA. A D gene is named only where the DNA matches it firmly. The size of a clone is reported for some rows only, either as once, few or many, or as a class for expanded clones.

V gene: TRBV20-1; J gene: TRBJ2-3; clone size: -; D gene: TRBD2; CDR3 protein: CSASRASGGTSTDTQYF; CDR3 DNA: TGCAGTGCTAGTAGGGCTAGCGGGGGGACTAGCACAGATACGCAGTATTTT
V gene: TRBV24-1; J gene: TRBJ2-4; clone size: many; D gene: -; CDR3 protein: CATSDPADGTHIQYF; CDR3 DNA: TGTGCCACCAGTGATCCGGCGGACGGGACTCACATTCAGTACTTC
V gene: TRBV20-1; J gene: TRBJ2-5; clone size: few; D gene: -; CDR3 protein: CSARAFSGSLQETQYF; CDR3 DNA: TGCAGTGCTAGAGCATTTTCAGGTAGCCTTCAAGAGACCCAGTACTTC
V gene: TRBV5-6; J gene: TRBJ2-7; clone size: -; D gene: TRBD1; CDR3 protein: CASKSPPWDRGRDEQYF; CDR3 DNA: TGTGCCAGCAAATCCCCTCCCTGGGACAGGGGGAGGGACGAGCAGTACTTC
V gene: TRBV2; J gene: TRBJ2-5; clone size: -; D gene: -; CDR3 protein: CASRRDTGKETQYF; CDR3 DNA: TGTGCCAGCAGGCGGGATACAGGGAAAGAGACCCAGTACTTC
V gene: TRBV12-3/TRBV12-4; J gene: TRBJ2-7; clone size: many; D gene: TRBD2; CDR3 protein: CASSLARGYEQYF; CDR3 DNA: TGTGCCAGCAGTTTAGCGCGGGGGTACGAGCAGTACTTC
V gene: TRBV20-1; J gene: TRBJ2-6; clone size: -; D gene: TRBD2; CDR3 protein: CSARDLAGGSSGANVLTF; CDR3 DNA: TGCAGTGCTAGGGATTTAGCGGGGGGCAGCTCTGGGGCCAACGTCCTGACTTTC
V gene: TRBV20-1; J gene: TRBJ2-7; clone size: many; D gene: TRBD2; CDR3 protein: CSARVPSGRAYEQYF; CDR3 DNA: TGCAGTGCTAGAGTGCCCAGCGGGAGGGCCTACGAGCAGTACTTC
V gene: TRBV2; J gene: TRBJ2-3; clone size: few; D gene: -; CDR3 protein: CASSEAVDTQYF; CDR3 DNA: TGTGCCAGCAGTGAAGCCGTAGATACGCAGTATTTT
V gene: TRBV9; J gene: TRBJ2-3; clone size: -; D gene: -; CDR3 protein: CASSVPSTPTDTQYF; CDR3 DNA: TGTGCCAGCAGCGTACCCTCTACCCCGACAGATACGCAGTATTTT
V gene: TRBV6-1; J gene: TRBJ2-2; clone size: few; D gene: -; CDR3 protein: CATNGRGHTGELFF; CDR3 DNA: TGTGCCACCAATGGAAGGGGTCACACCGGGGAGCTGTTTTTT
V gene: TRBV5-4; J gene: TRBJ2-7; clone size: -; D gene: TRBD1; CDR3 protein: CASSPRQGFSYEQYF; CDR3 DNA: TGTGCCAGCAGCCCCAGACAGGGCTTCTCCTACGAGCAGTACTTC
V gene: TRBV11-2; J gene: TRBJ2-1; clone size: few; D gene: TRBD2; CDR3 protein: CASSLGAGAYNEQFF; CDR3 DNA: TGTGCCAGCAGCTTAGGAGCGGGGGCCTACAATGAGCAGTTCTTC
V gene: TRBV3-1; J gene: TRBJ1-1; clone size: few; D gene: -; CDR3 protein: CASSQAGQLNTEAFF; CDR3 DNA: TGTGCCAGCAGCCAAGCAGGACAGTTGAACACTGAAGCTTTCTTT
V gene: TRBV11-2; J gene: TRBJ2-3; clone size: few; D gene: TRBD2; CDR3 protein: CASSSLRLAGGSLQDTQYF; CDR3 DNA: TGTGCCAGCAGCTCCCTTCGGCTAGCGGGAGGGAGCCTACAAGATACGCAGTATTTT
V gene: TRBV29-1; J gene: TRBJ2-3; clone size: many; D gene: TRBD1; CDR3 protein: CSGLRTGGASDTQYF; CDR3 DNA: TGCAGCGGGCTAAGGACAGGGGGCGCGTCAGATACGCAGTATTTT
V gene: TRBV12-3/TRBV12-4; J gene: TRBJ1-2; clone size: many; D gene: -; CDR3 protein: CASSLTGYYGYTF; CDR3 DNA: TGTGCCAGCAGCTTGACAGGCTACTATGGCTACACCTTC
V gene: TRBV5-1; J gene: TRBJ2-3; clone size: few; D gene: TRBD2; CDR3 protein: CASSSPLGGSGDTQYF; CDR3 DNA: TGCGCCAGCAGCTCTCCACTTGGCGGGAGTGGAGATACGCAGTATTTT
V gene: TRBV10-3; J gene: TRBJ2-1; clone size: few; D gene: -; CDR3 protein: CAISFGASSYNEQFF; CDR3 DNA: TGTGCCATCAGTTTCGGGGCCAGCTCCTACAATGAGCAGTTCTTC